This TCR beta chain came from a study of T cells in Graves' hyperthyroidism and ophthalmopathy. Study-level information: Peripheral blood was acquired at first diagnosis, ahead of any therapy whatsoever.

The germline V gene encodes CDR1 MNHEY and CDR2 SMNVEV (reference sequence). There are 14 residues in the CDR3. Trimming removed 3 bases at V and 4 bases at J, with 7 bases between. Overall study findings and caveats: In the analysis, a 13 V-J model separated ophthalmopathy from stable hyperthyroidism. Blood also carried most thyroid clonotypes expanded above 0.001. Prediction of ophthalmopathy progression came a median roughly 6.4 months pre-onset.

Amplification yielded TCR beta CDR3 regions, with RNA transcripts as the source. The HTBI primer set served for first-round RT-PCR of the TCR CDR3. TCRdb processed the multiplex PCR reads anew with MiXCR; each CDR3 protein has one entry. The table records about 640,000 distinct CDR3 sequences, under 25% of them present only once. In this sample, this clonotype turned up a few times. Its antigen is as yet unknown. V is TRBV27 and J is TRBJ1-6; D is ambiguous. The receptor's source is a man under 40 with Graves' ophthalmopathy. The sequenced sample consisted of blood. CDR3 region: CASSLLQYNSPLHF. CDR3 nucleotide sequence: TGTGCCAGCAGTTTGTTGCAGTATAATTCACCCCTCCACTTT.